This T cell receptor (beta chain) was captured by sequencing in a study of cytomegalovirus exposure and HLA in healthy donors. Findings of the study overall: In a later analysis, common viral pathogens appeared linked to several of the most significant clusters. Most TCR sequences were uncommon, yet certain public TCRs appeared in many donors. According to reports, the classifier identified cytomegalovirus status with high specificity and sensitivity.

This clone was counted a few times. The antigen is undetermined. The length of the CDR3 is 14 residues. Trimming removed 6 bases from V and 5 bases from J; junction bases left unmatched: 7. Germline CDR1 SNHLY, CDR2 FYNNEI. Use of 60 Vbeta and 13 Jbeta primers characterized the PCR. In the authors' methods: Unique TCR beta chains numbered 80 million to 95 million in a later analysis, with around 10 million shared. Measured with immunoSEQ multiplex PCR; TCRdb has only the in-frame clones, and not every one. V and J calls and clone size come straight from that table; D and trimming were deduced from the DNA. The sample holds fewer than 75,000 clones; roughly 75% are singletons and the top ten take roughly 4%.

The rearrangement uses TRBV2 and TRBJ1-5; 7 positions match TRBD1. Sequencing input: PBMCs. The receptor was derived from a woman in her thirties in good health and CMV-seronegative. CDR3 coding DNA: TGTGCCAGCAGCCTAAATACAGGGGATCAGCCCCAGCATTTT. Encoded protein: CASSLNTGDQPQHF.